This T cell receptor beta chain comes out of a study of T cells expressing NK-cell markers (dated by TCRdb to 2018 to 2020). For context, the study as a whole: In sorted CD3+CD56+NKG2C+, CD3+CD56+NKG2C- and CD3+CD56-NKG2C+ T-cell subsets from about eight donors, TCR beta-chain repertoires were profiled. The libraries were sequenced on Illumina HiSeq 2000/2500, MiSeq or NextSeq, producing 2 x 150 bp reads. All eight donors whose samples were sequenced were randomly selected healthy volunteers, three of them men and five women. Seven of the eight sequenced donors were HCMV-seropositive and one was HCMV-seronegative.

HCMV serostatus was determined by detecting HCMV-specific IgG in serum with a commercial ELISA kit. Ficoll density gradient centrifugation was used to isolate peripheral blood mononuclear cells from blood. The full study reports these points: In over five donors, the dominant CD3+CD56+NKG2C+ clonotypes were found to rank among the top 10 CD8+ clonotypes and to make up about 1.0-7.0% of CD8+ T cells. Whether the expanded NKG2C-expressing T cell clones were specific for HCMV antigens was left unclear. Those dominant clonotypes were again the most abundant among CD3+CD56-NKG2C+ cells in several donors, at roughly 28.3-60.1%.

Instrument on record: Illumina HiSeq 2000. TCR beta cDNA libraries were prepared using 5'RACE template switching, which introduced a universal primer site and unique molecular identifiers. Priming for cDNA synthesis came from the TCR beta constant segment, and two successive PCR amplification steps followed. For the original study's pipeline: Reads were demultiplexed and grouped by UMI with MIGEC, and clonotypes were assembled and quantified with MiTCR. Only TCR cDNA sequences supported by at least two reads were kept to exclude erroneous sequences. The tcR package was used for downstream repertoire analysis, with clonotypes matched between fractions based on CDR3 nucleotide sequence plus V segment. VDJmatch was used to annotate antigen specificity against VDJdb, with one amino acid substitution in CDR3 allowed. After reprocessing by TCRdb, each CDR3 protein sequence is one entry, and no DNA is given. TCRdb, not the original authors, processed these V and J calls. The sample has 350,000 to 450,000 distinct CDR3 sequences on record. The top ten clonotypes cover around 5.2% of the sample.

Points on this clonotype: The target of this receptor is not known.

CDR1 and CDR2 (SGHVS, FQNEAQ) derive from the germline V gene. The CDR3 starts with the cysteine, ends with the phenylalanine, and has 17 residues. No DNA sequence is on record. This clonotype was obtained from a man aged 18 to 70 in good health. The rearrangement combines TRBV7-8 with TRBJ1-3; TCRdb reports TRBD1, a call that lacks DNA to check it against. Input material: blood T cells: a sorted CD56 or NKG2C T cell subset, CD4+ or CD8+ T cells, or bulk PBMC T cells (not recorded which). CDR3 region: CASSPLPPRTGSHTIYF.